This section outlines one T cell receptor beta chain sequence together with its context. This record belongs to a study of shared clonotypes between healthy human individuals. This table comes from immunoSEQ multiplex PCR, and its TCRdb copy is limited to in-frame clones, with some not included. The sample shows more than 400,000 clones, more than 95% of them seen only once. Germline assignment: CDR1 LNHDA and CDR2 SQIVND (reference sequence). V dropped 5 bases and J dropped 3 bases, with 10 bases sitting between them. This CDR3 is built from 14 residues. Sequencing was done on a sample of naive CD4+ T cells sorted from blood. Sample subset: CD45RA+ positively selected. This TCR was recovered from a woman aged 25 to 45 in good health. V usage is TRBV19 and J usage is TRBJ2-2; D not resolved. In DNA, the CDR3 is TGTGCCAGTAGTCTGACGGTTTACACCGGGGAGCTGTTTTTT. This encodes CASSLTVYTGELFF.